Here is one TCR beta chain with its context. Its antigen is currently unknown. The sample originates from a study of regulatory T cells. From germline, CDR1 is SEHNR and CDR2 FQNEAQ (reference sequence). With V trimmed by 5 bases and J by 5 bases, 11 bases remained unmatched. The CDR3 spans 15 residues. Whole-study results and caveats: In CD3G-deficient patients, conventional CD4+ T cells were enriched for hydrophobic CDR3 residues at positions 6 and 7.

Primers: 52 TRBV forward and 13 TRBJ reverse. Sequenced by immunoSEQ multiplex PCR; TCRdb stores in-frame clones only, minus some. The sample has some 30,000 clones, approximately 93% seen once. This TCR was sampled from a child aged 2-15 years with CD3G deficiency. This rearrangement joins TRBV7-9 to TRBJ2-5, with 7 bases fitting TRBD1. The sample taken for sequencing was conventional CD4+ T cells sorted from blood. CDR3 residues: CASSPMGQPEETQYF. CDR3 sequence (DNA): TGTGCCAGCAGCCCAATGGGACAGCCTGAGGAGACCCAGTACTTC.